This T cell receptor beta chain comes out of a study of CD8 T cells in ankylosing spondylitis. Study findings and constraints: CD8+ disease-linked clones were present at relatively low frequencies in blood. A TCR beta motif of about eight highly homologous variants seemed to mark ankylosing spondylitis blood. Matched synovial fluid from ankylosing spondylitis patients was reported to be enriched for disease-linked clones. Several of the motif variants were reported before in synovial fluid and blood from reactive arthritis.

In this sample, this clonotype turned up many times. What it binds is unknown. TCRdb fed the 5' RACE reads into MiXCR, producing one record per CDR3 protein. This table holds 500,000 to 650,000 distinct CDR3 sequences, about 5.2% found once. This CDR3 has 17 residues. V was cut by 5 bases and J by 4 bases, with 21 bases left in between. This chain joins TRBV12-3 or TRBV12-4 and TRBJ1-5; D gene ambiguous. The sequencing sample was made of blood, either unsorted or a sorted T cell fraction (not recorded which). The sequence derives from a male donor with ankylosing spondylitis. The CDR3 sequence: CASSKGLQVRRNQPQHF. DNA for the CDR3: TGTGCCAGCAGTAAAGGCCTTCAAGTTCGGAGAAATCAGCCCCAGCATTTT.